This T cell receptor beta chain derives from a study of T-cell memory formation after mild COVID-19. Germline V gene sequence: CDR1 DFQATT, CDR2 SNEGSKA (reference sequence). There are 13 residues in the CDR3. Constant-segment primers served in 5'RACE that generated TCR alpha and TCR beta cDNA libraries bearing sample barcodes and UMIs. TCRdb used MiXCR to reprocess the 5' RACE reads, holding one entry per CDR3 protein. This table holds about 340,000 distinct CDR3 sequences, approximately 14% found once. General study findings and limits: Detection of some responders pre-infection suggested pre-existing cross-reactive memory T cells participated. Largely, contracting CD4+ clones fell within CM and EM, and contracting CD8+ clones within EMRA.

The sample holds many counts of this clonotype. Its antigen is undetermined. This chain uses TRBV20-1 with TRBJ2-1; D might be TRBD1 or TRBD2, each matching 5 bases. This receptor was taken from a man aged 18 to 30 who had mild COVID-19 (a few samples of this study predate the infection). Cell type and time point are not known. Source material: PBMCs or a T cell subset sorted from them (not recorded which). DNA of the CDR3: TGCAGGCCTTCCGAGGGGCTCGATGGTGAGCAGTTCTTC. This codes for CRPSEGLDGEQFF.